The 17 T cell receptor beta chains presented below share a single source sample, sequenced in a study of technical replicates of blood from a few donors. The assay was immunoSEQ multiplex PCR, and TCRdb's table has in-frame clones only and misses some. The data show tens of thousands of clones, about 92% seen once. The sequencing sample was made of T cells isolated from PBMCs. Receptor source: a human donor in good health.

This clone came up once. V usage is TRBV13 and J usage is TRBJ2-7, with TRBD2 matching 8 bases. Trimming took 8 bases from V and 5 from J; bases not matched to a gene: 11. The CDR3 length is 14 residues. Looked up from germline, CDR1 is PRHDT and CDR2 is FYEKMQ (reference sequence). The chain's CDR3 is CASARRGVENEQYF. DNA of the CDR3: TGTGCCAGCGCAAGGCGGGGGGTTGAGAACGAGCAGTACTTC.

V usage is TRBV7-9 and J usage is TRBJ1-2; 7 bases are shared with TRBD1. The V and J ends lost 5 bases and 0 bases, in that order; junction bases with no gene match: 12. The CDR3 has 17 amino acids. CDR1 is SEHNR, CDR2 FQNEAQ, per germline (reference sequence). CDR3 loop: CASSLDPGQVANYGYTF. The CDR3 nucleotides are TGTGCCAGCAGCCTAGACCCCGGACAGGTAGCTAACTATGGCTACACCTTC. The full variable domain, rest sourced from reference TRBV7-9 and TRBJ1-2, is DTGVSQNPRHKITKRGQNVTFRCDPISEHNRLYWYRQTLGQGPEFLTYFQNEAQLEKSRLLSDRFSAERPKGSFSTLEIQRTEQGDSAMYLCASSLDPGQVANYGYTFGSGTRLTVV.

This clone has just one count. The gene calls are TRBV21-1 and TRBJ1-6; the D call in the table, TRBD1, was not verified against the DNA. TRBV21-1 constitutes a pseudogene. This CDR3 has 18 residues. CDR3 in amino acids: CASSKRGSSGYYNSPLHF. CDR3 sequence (DNA): TGTGCCAGCAGCAAGAGGGGGTCGAGTGGATACTATAATTCACCCCTCCACTTT.

This clone was counted a few times. J is TRBJ2-7 and V is TRBV10-1; D is possibly TRBD1 (6 bases). Per the germline V gene, CDR1 is WNHNN and CDR2 is SYGVQD (reference sequence). The CDR3 covers 12 residues. V was pared by 6 bases and J by 7 bases, with 13 bases between. The CDR3 reads CASSLTGAEQYF. The CDR3 DNA reads as TGCGCCAGCAGCTTGACAGGTGCGGAGCAGTACTTC.

The chain links TRBV18 to TRBJ2-3; 13 nucleotides agree with TRBD2. The germline CDR1 and CDR2 sequences are KGHSH and LQKENI. This CDR3 has 17 residues. V trimming: 5 bases; J trimming: 3 bases; junction bases outside the gene matches: 8. The CDR3: CASSVRLAGGPTDTQYF. CDR3 sequence (DNA): TGTGCCAGCTCAGTCCGACTAGCGGGAGGCCCTACAGATACGCAGTATTTT.

CDR3 nucleotides: TGTGCCAGCCTCCAAACTACGAGCTCCTACGAGCAGTACTTC. Translating it yields CASLQTTSSYEQYF. The V call is TRBV7-9, the J call TRBJ2-7; D is undetermined. The CDR3 loop spans 14 amino acids. Deletions cut 8 bases from V and 0 bases from J, with 14 bases between. Germline lookup yields CDR1 SEHNR and CDR2 FQNEAQ (reference sequence).

This sequence joins TRBV11-3 and TRBJ2-3; a possible D gene is TRBD2 (5 bases). The CDR3 is 12 amino acids. V lost 3 bases to trimming and J lost 10 bases, with 11 bases between them. Germline-derived CDR1 and CDR2 are SGHNT and YENEEA. The CDR3 region has the DNA TGTGCCAGCAGCTTTGGGAGTTGGGCGCAGTATTTT. This codes for CASSFGSWAQYF.

The rearrangement uses TRBV6-1 and TRBJ1-2; D remains ambiguous. This CDR3 is 11 amino acids long. Germline V gives CDR1 MNHNS, CDR2 SASEGT. Between the trimmed V and J ends, which lost 10 bases and 6 bases, there was a span of 12 bases. The CDR3 DNA reads as TGTGCCATACGCGACACGAATGGCTACACCTTC. Protein sequence: CAIRDTNGYTF.

The chain has TRBV5-4 and TRBJ2-1, with TRBD2 identical over 11 bases. V shed 3 bases, J shed 0 bases, and the junction held 5 bases outside the gene matches. Looked up from germline, CDR1 is SGHNT and CDR2 is YYREEE (reference sequence). The CDR3 contains 17 residues. The CDR3 is CASSYGLAGRSYNEQFF. The CDR3 nucleotides are TGTGCCAGCAGCTACGGACTAGCGGGCCGCTCCTACAATGAGCAGTTCTTC.

The rearrangement uses TRBV5-1 and TRBJ2-3, with D perhaps matching TRBD2 (6 bases). The CDR3 consists of 17 residues. Germline V gene lookup returns CDR1 SGHRS and CDR2 YFSETQ. V was cut by 7 bases and J by 2 bases, with 23 bases left in between. The DNA for the CDR3 is TGCGCCAGCCGTTCGGGGGAGAGGCTCACAAACACAGATACGCAGTATTTT. Its protein is CASRSGERLTNTDTQYF.

The chain uses TRBV30 and TRBJ1-3, with TRBD1 matching over 8 bases. The CDR3 has 15 residues. Germline-derived CDR1 and CDR2 are GTSNPN and SVGIG (reference sequence). With V trimmed by 0 bases and J by 3 bases, 4 bases remained unmatched. CDR3 residues: CAWSVLQGVGNTIYF. DNA of the CDR3: TGTGCCTGGAGTGTCCTACAGGGGGTTGGAAACACCATATATTTT.

The rearrangement uses TRBV19 and TRBJ2-5; 10 bases match TRBD1. With 9 bases clipped from V and 4 bases from J, the junction kept 8 bases outside the gene matches. The CDR3 extends over 14 amino acids. Germline V lookup: CDR1 LNHDA, CDR2 SQIVND (reference sequence). CDR3 coding DNA: TGTGCCAGCCTGGGACAGGGGAGGGGAGAGACCCAGTACTTC. Translation: CASLGQGRGETQYF.

This chain connects TRBV30 to TRBJ1-1; 7 nucleotides line up with TRBD1. V lost 2 bases, J lost 12 bases, and 18 bases stayed unmatched. The germline V gene has CDR1 GTSNPN and CDR2 SVGIG (reference sequence). This CDR3 region has 15 residues. Here the CDR3 reads CAWSFPDRARVTSFF. DNA for the CDR3: TGTGCCTGGAGTTTTCCCGACAGGGCGAGGGTGACGTCTTTCTTT.

The chain joins TRBV4-2 to TRBJ1-6; 7 bases line up with TRBD1. This CDR3 comprises 14 residues. V dropped 1 base and J dropped 10; count of bases not matched to a gene: 4. Germline V gene sequence: CDR1 LGHNA, CDR2 YNFKEQ. DNA for the CDR3: TGTGCCAGCAGCCAAGGACAGGGTAGCTCACCCCTCCACTTT. Protein product: CASSQGQGSSPLHF.

The gene calls are TRBV7-7 and TRBJ2-5, with 7 bases matching TRBD1. Germline trimming cut 5 bases from V and 2 bases from J; bases unmatched to any gene: 5. The germline gives CDR1 SSHAT, CDR2 FNYEAQ (reference sequence). There are 14 residues in the CDR3. The CDR3 sequence is CASSPTTGQETQYF. In DNA form, the CDR3 reads TGTGCCAGCAGCCCAACGACAGGGCAAGAGACCCAGTACTTC.

The chain uses TRBV7-9 and TRBJ1-1, with D perhaps matching TRBD1 (5 bases). Looked up from germline, CDR1 is SEHNR and CDR2 is FQNEAQ (reference sequence). V shed 3 bases and J shed 3 bases, with 11 bases lying between them. The CDR3 is 14 amino acids. The CDR3 loop is CASSFVTVDTEAFF. Here the CDR3 DNA reads TGTGCCAGCAGCTTCGTGACAGTGGACACTGAAGCTTTCTTT. Using reference TRBV7-9 and TRBJ1-1 for the parts outside the CDR3, the full variable domain is DTGVSQNPRHKITKRGQNVTFRCDPISEHNRLYWYRQTLGQGPEFLTYFQNEAQLEKSRLLSDRFSAERPKGSFSTLEIQRTEQGDSAMYLCASSFVTVDTEAFFGQGTRLTVV.

This clone was counted a single time. The chain couples TRBV7-9 to TRBJ2-1; D is perhaps TRBD2 (6 bases). Germline V gene data show CDR1 as SEHNR and CDR2 as FQNEAQ (reference sequence). The CDR3 has 14 amino acids. Deletions cut 3 bases from V and 12 bases from J, with 18 bases between. For the CDR3, the DNA is TGTGCCAGCAGCTTGGATTATCGGGATAGCGGGCAGTTCTTC. As protein: CASSLDYRDSGQFF.